What follows are 16 T cell receptor beta chains derived from one specimen sequenced in a study of blood T cell repertoires in COVID-19. Produced via immunoSEQ multiplex PCR; TCRdb's table is partial and in-frame only. The data contain roughly 200,000 clones, roughly 84% of them singletons. Sequencing was performed on peripheral blood. The receptors originated from a woman aged 80 or older with acute or convalescent COVID-19.

Here the CDR3 reads CASSNGYSSRHQHF. CDR3 bases: TGTGCCAGCAGTAATGGCTATTCATCCCGACACCAGCATTTT. The gene calls are TRBV6-5 and TRBJ1-5; D is ambiguous. The germline CDR1 and CDR2 sequences are MNHEY and SVGAGI. The CDR3 extends over 14 amino acids. Trimming took off 5 bases at V and 12 bases at J, with 20 bases between the two ends.

This rearrangement joins TRBV5-1 to TRBJ1-1, with TRBD1 as a possible D gene (5 bases). The CDR3 sequence is 14 residues long. Germline values: CDR1 SGHRS, CDR2 YFSETQ. With 4 bases removed from V and 9 bases from J, the gap between germline ends came to 19 bases. Written as DNA, the CDR3 is TGCGCCAGCAGCCCTGGTTCAGGGAGGAATCAAGCTTTCTTT. This sequence encodes CASSPGSGRNQAFF.

This clone came up a few times. This rearrangement joins TRBV27 to TRBJ2-2, with D possibly matching TRBD1 (6 bases). Trimming stripped 6 bases from V and 3 bases from J, with 11 bases between. Per germline, CDR1 MNHEY and CDR2 SMNVEV (reference sequence). This CDR3 has 14 residues. CDR3 nucleotide sequence: TGTGCCAGCAGCCGGTACAGGGACACCGGGGAGCTGTTTTTT. Its protein product is CASSRYRDTGELFF.

The rearrangement uses TRBV7-2 and TRBJ2-3; D gene unclear. The ends were cut back, 2 bases at V and 0 bases at J, with 6 bases in the middle. Germline CDR1 reads SGHTA; CDR2 reads FQGNSA. The CDR3 is 14 amino acids. In DNA form, the CDR3 reads TGTGCCAGCAGCTTACAGACTAGCACAGATACGCAGTATTTT. Encoded protein: CASSLQTSTDTQYF.

The chain has TRBV7-8 and TRBJ1-2, with D unresolved. The CDR3 loop spans 13 amino acids. The V gene's germline CDR1 is SGHVS and CDR2 FQNEAQ. The germline V and J ends were trimmed by 5 bases and 2 bases, with 9 bases remaining between them. The chain's CDR3 is CASSPNRNYGYTF. CDR3 bases: TGTGCCAGCAGCCCGAACAGAAACTATGGCTACACCTTC.

A single count supports this clone. The CDR3 region is CASSQGTSGRAYNEQFF. In nucleotides, the CDR3 is TGCGCCAGCAGCCAGGGGACTAGCGGGAGGGCCTACAATGAGCAGTTCTTC. The rearrangement uses TRBV4-1 and TRBJ2-1, with 16 bases fitting TRBD2. V gave up 3 bases and J gave up 2 bases; unmatched junction bases: 1. This CDR3 contains 17 residues. Germline V gives CDR1 MGHRA, CDR2 YSYEKL.

The chain joins TRBV7-2 to TRBJ2-7; D possibly corresponds to TRBD1 (6 bases). CDR1 is SGHTA, CDR2 FQGNSA, per germline. This CDR3 is 16 amino acids long. Trimming stripped 1 base from V and 0 bases from J, with 13 bases between. For the CDR3, the DNA is TGTGCCAGCAGCTTAGACCGGACAGCTAGCTCCTACGAGCAGTACTTC. Translating gives CASSLDRTASSYEQYF. The full variable domain, with the rest looked up from reference TRBV7-2 and TRBJ2-7, is GAGVSQSPSNKVTEKGKDVELRCDPISGHTALYWYRQSLGQGLEFLIYFQGNSAPDKSGLPSDRFSAERTGGSVSTLTIQRTQQEDSAVYLCASSLDRTASSYEQYFGPGTRLTVT.

V gene TRBV6-2 or TRBV6-3 combines with J gene TRBJ2-7, with 7 bases that match TRBD1. The CDR3 runs to 15 residues. V lost 4 bases to trimming and J lost 1 base; unmatched junction nucleotides: 7. In germline, CDR1 is MNHEY, CDR2 SVGEGT. CDR3 DNA: TGTGCCAGCAGTTTTAGGGACAGCATTTCCTACGAGCAGTACTTC. Its protein is CASSFRDSISYEQYF.

The gene calls are TRBV7-6 and TRBJ2-1, with 10 nucleotides matching TRBD1. There are 15 residues in the CDR3. CDR1 and CDR2 (germline): SGHVS, FNYEAQ. Germline trimming cut 5 bases from V and 8 bases from J; bases unmatched to any gene: 9. The CDR3, as DNA: TGTGCCAGCAGCCGGGGACAGGGGACGGTGCATGAGCAGTTCTTC. Amino acids: CASSRGQGTVHEQFF.

The rearrangement joins TRBV30 to TRBJ2-7; tentative D call: TRBD1 (5 bases). The CDR3 consists of 16 residues. CDR1 is GTSNPN and CDR2 is SVGIG in the germline V gene (reference sequence). The germline V and J ends were trimmed by 0 bases and 3 bases, with 18 bases remaining between them. For the CDR3, the DNA is TGTGCCTGGAGTGTATTAACGGCCACAGGAGTCTACGAGCAGTACTTC. Protein: CAWSVLTATGVYEQYF.

The chain couples TRBV7-9 to TRBJ2-2, with 11 bases matching TRBD1. Per the germline V gene, CDR1 is SEHNR and CDR2 is FQNEAQ (reference sequence). CDR3 size: 17 residues. Germline trimming cut 6 bases from V and 3 bases from J; bases unmatched to any gene: 9. CDR3 residues: CASSWTGGGLDTGELFF. CDR3 nucleotide sequence: TGTGCCAGCAGTTGGACAGGGGGCGGCTTAGACACCGGGGAGCTGTTTTTT.

The rearrangement joins TRBV7-2 to TRBJ1-3; D ambiguous. Trimming stripped 4 bases from V and 6 bases from J, with 13 bases between. There are 14 residues in the CDR3. Germline V gives CDR1 SGHTA, CDR2 FQGNSA. The CDR3 nucleotides are TGTGCCAGCAGCTCTTTGGGTCTAGCAAACACCATATATTTT. Encoded protein: CASSSLGLANTIYF.

V is TRBV18 and J is TRBJ2-7; the D gene is possibly TRBD1 (7 bases). The CDR3 has 16 residues. V was shortened by 3 bases and J by 0 bases, with 15 bases between the two germline ends. Germline-derived CDR1 and CDR2 are KGHSH and LQKENI. The CDR3 here is CASSPLQGGSSYEQYF. Here the CDR3 DNA reads TGTGCCAGCTCACCGTTGCAGGGGGGAAGCTCCTACGAGCAGTACTTC.

The chain couples TRBV27 to TRBJ1-2, with a tentative D call TRBD1 (5 bases). This CDR3 contains 14 residues. Trimming stripped 1 base from V and 2 bases from J, with 8 bases between. Germline CDR1 MNHEY, CDR2 SMNVEV (reference sequence). CDR3 sequence (DNA): TGTGCCAGCAGTTTATTAGGGGCGAACTATGGCTACACCTTC. Residues: CASSLLGANYGYTF.

The J gene is TRBJ1-3, the V gene TRBV19; D perhaps matches TRBD1 (5 bases). Trimming removed 9 bases from V and 0 bases from J, with 15 bases in between. CDR1 LNHDA and CDR2 SQIVND come from the germline V gene (reference sequence). CDR3 length: 15 residues. The CDR3: CASVRGLISGNTIYF. The CDR3 nucleotides read TGTGCCAGCGTGAGGGGACTAATCTCTGGAAACACCATATATTTT.

This chain joins TRBV18 and TRBJ2-1, with 12 bases lining up with TRBD2. From germline, CDR1 is KGHSH and CDR2 LQKENI. Unmatched junction bases numbered 1, after V lost 0 bases and J lost 1 base. CDR3 length equals 17 residues. The CDR3 protein is CASSPPTSGGSYNEQFF. Here the CDR3 DNA reads TGTGCCAGCTCACCACCGACTAGCGGGGGTTCCTACAATGAGCAGTTCTTC.